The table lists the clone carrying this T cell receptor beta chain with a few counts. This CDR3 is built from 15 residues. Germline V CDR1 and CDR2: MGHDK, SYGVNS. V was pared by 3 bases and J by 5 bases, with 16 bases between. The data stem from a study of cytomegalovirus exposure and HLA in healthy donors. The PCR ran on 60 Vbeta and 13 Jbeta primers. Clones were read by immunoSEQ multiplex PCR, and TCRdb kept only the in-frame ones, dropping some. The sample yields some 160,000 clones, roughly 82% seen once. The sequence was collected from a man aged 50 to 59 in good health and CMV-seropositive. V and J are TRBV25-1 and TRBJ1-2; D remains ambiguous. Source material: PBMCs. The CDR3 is CASSDRLSGDYGYTF. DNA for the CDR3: TGTGCCAGCAGTGATCGACTATCTGGGGATTATGGCTACACCTTC.